This T cell receptor beta chain was identified during a study of shared clonotypes between healthy human individuals (dated by TCRdb to the early 2020s). Regarding the complete study: Two women and a few men aged 18 to 49 years were included in the cohort. To increase sequencing depth and limit assay-specific biases, TCR repertoire library preparation and sequencing were carried out by different laboratories using diverse techniques. Leukapheresis yielded between about 0.8 and 8.9 billion PBMCs per donor. Blood TCR repertoires of about 5 healthy adults were deeply sequenced to estimate repertoire size and the extent of clonotype sharing between individuals. Per donor, three plates each were used for CD4 naive and CD4 memory, two for CD8 naive, and one for CD8 memory.

The donors were healthy, HIV-negative adults with no recently reported acute infections or vaccinations. Only Caucasian adults living in Nashville, Tennessee, USA were represented among the donors. CD4+ T cells were enriched through magnetic negative selection, after which naive cells were positively selected on CD45RA and the remaining negative fraction served as the memory subset. Blood was collected by leukapheresis, and PBMCs were isolated by Ficoll-Histopaque density gradient centrifugation and then cryopreserved in liquid nitrogen vapor phase. Analytical flow cytometry was used to check the purity and quantity of every magnetically sorted T cell population. Each sorted fraction had its genomic DNA isolated and then quantified by UV absorbance on a Nanodrop 2000c. TCR CDR3 regions were amplified from genomic DNA by multiplex PCR using the deep immunoSEQ assay. Extracted genomic DNA from each cell subset was distributed evenly across all wells of several immunoSEQ 96-well plates, and each plate was treated as a replicate. For sorted subsets, about 200 ng genomic DNA, equal to about 30,000 T cell genomes, was loaded into each replicate PCR. The purified libraries were quantified using a Qubit 3.0 fluorometer, sized with a Bioanalyzer 2100, and then quantified again using the KAPA Library Quantification kit. Each immunoSEQ 96-well plate was sequenced on its own single-read 150-cycle Illumina NextSeq 550 flow cell. The study's processing was this. Because the immunoSEQ output held only junctional sequences and lacked quality scores, the filtering could not match the filtering applied to full-length reads. To assign V/J genes and CDR3, sequences were annotated against IMGT germline references using PyIR, a Python wrapper for IgBLAST v1.9. Any read was removed if the V/J assignment was weak (E-value above 1e-6), the CDR3 was missing, or the read contained stop codons, out-of-frame junctions, or ambiguous translated residues. V3J clonotypes were defined as sequences sharing the same inferred V gene, J gene, and CDR3 amino acid sequence. Percentage overlap between repertoires was calculated by dividing the number of shared unique clonotypes by the size of the smaller repertoire. Richness of each repertoire was evaluated using RTK rarefaction, the Chao1 estimator, and Recon v2.1 estimates of unobserved clonotypes. Generation probabilities for all TCRbeta clonotypes obtained by the gDNA method from several donors were computed using OLGA. This is the immuneACCESS table as TCRdb keeps it, with only in-frame sequences that have V and J called. A part of the clones is gone; compared with another copy, unresolved V genes explain less than half, and the rest is unexplained. For V, J and clone size, that table is used; D and trimming come from the DNA. The sample table shows a few million clones, and approximately 93% are seen once. The ten largest clones take up 0.35% to 0.45% of the sample.

Notes on this clone: Its antigen remains unidentified. No much larger clonotype is one base removed from it; base qualities were not supplied.

Overall study outcomes, separate from this receptor: Pairwise subsampling indicated that sequencing depth was expected to affect the degree of clonotype sharing among donors. Higher generation probabilities were observed for clonotypes shared by all four sorted-subset donors than for non-shared clonotypes. Rarefaction of sorted-subset datasets indicated incomplete sequencing despite the large sequencing depth. Across four donors, approximately 5% of naive CD4, around 3.3% of naive CD8, around 2.5% of memory CD4, and under 0.45% of memory CD8 clonotypes were shared. Naive subsets generally had larger estimated clonotype richness than memory subsets did. The small number of donors limited the genetic and exposure-history diversity represented. Sampling was restricted to blood, and TCR repertoires in tissue are likely to differ from TCR repertoires in blood.

The sequence came from a young man in good health. Some clones in this sample may be carry-over from other donors' samples. The sequencing input was naive CD4+ T cells from PBMCs. This sample's cell subset or site label indicates: CD45RA+ positively selected.

CDR3 region: CASSSDRWGRTIYF. DNA sequence: TGTGCCAGCAGCTCGGACAGGTGGGGACGCACCATATATTTT. The chain links TRBV5-6 with TRBJ1-3; TRBD1 lines up with 7 middle nucleotides. The CDR3 goes from the cysteine to the phenylalanine over 14 residues. Left in the record is the CDR3 DNA by itself, 42 bases read in frame from the first base. V is pruned by 3 bases and J by 9 bases, leaving 9 bases of the junction without a gene match. From a lookup of the germline V gene, CDR1 and CDR2 are SGHDT and YYEEEE.